This section outlines one T cell receptor beta chain sequence together with its context. Its specificity is not known. The sample belongs to a study of T cell responses to AZD1222 COVID-19 vaccine. Whole-study results and caveats: The reported proportion of spike-specific TCRs targeting unmutated variant regions was nearly half.

The repertoire was sequenced with immunoSEQ multiplex PCR; TCRdb's copy has only in-frame clones and lacks some. This table has roughly 200,000 clones, more than 85% appearing once. V lost 4 bases and J 7 bases, leaving 8 bases between the germline ends. The CDR3 has 13 residues. This sample comprised peripheral blood, obtained on day 0 of MenACWY control vaccination. This chain connects TRBV12-3 or TRBV12-4 to TRBJ1-6; D is undetermined. The TCR sequence derives from an adult in good health. The CDR3 nucleotides read TGTGCCAGCAGTTCCCGTGGGAATTCACCCCTCCACTTT. Its protein is CASSSRGNSPLHF.